This TCR beta chain was obtained from a study of cytomegalovirus exposure and HLA in healthy donors. Whole-study context: Around 190 million T cells yielded 100 million to 130 million unique TCR beta sequences, as an earlier analysis found. Drawn from HLA-typed donors, around 85 million unique TCRs were held in an early data release.

Findings and caveats of the study: Testing in vitro showed a few CMV-associated chains specific for CMV antigens. The investigators catalogued 164 TCR beta chains as cytomegalovirus-associated.

The PCR contained 60 Vbeta and 13 Jbeta primers. Data came from immunoSEQ multiplex PCR; TCRdb stores just in-frame clones and leaves some out. The sample yields about 170,000 clones, 82% seen once. This clone was found once. Antigen: not known. This CDR3 has 13 residues. CDR1 and CDR2 from the germline V gene are SGDLS and YYNGEE. V was cut by 0 bases and J by 8 bases, with 9 bases left in between. The sequencing input was PBMCs. This rearrangement joins TRBV9 to TRBJ1-3, with D tentatively TRBD1 (5 bases). The receptor was derived from a male donor in good health and CMV-seronegative. The CDR3 coding sequence is TGTGCCAGCAGCGTAGAATTCAGGGACACCATATATTTT. This gives the protein CASSVEFRDTIYF. Full variable domain (remainder filled in from reference TRBV9 and TRBJ1-3): DSGVTQTPKHLITATGQRVTLRCSPRSGDLSVYWYQQSLDQGLQFLIQYYNGEERAKGNILERFSAQQFPDLHSELNLSSLELGDSALYFCASSVEFRDTIYFGEGSWLTVV.